Listed below are T cell receptor beta chains from one sample, sequenced in a study of beta chain features in type 1 diabetes. Data came from immunoSEQ multiplex PCR; TCRdb stores just in-frame clones and leaves some out. The data contain roughly 500,000 clones, approximately 30% of them seen just once; the ten biggest clones take up around 0.065%. The sequenced sample was naive CD4+ T cells from blood. The receptors shown here come from a man between 18 and 29 years old in good health. CDR3s include the opening cysteine and the closing phenylalanine or tryptophan. A D gene is named only where the DNA matches it firmly. Rows give clone size only sometimes, using once, few, many, or a class for an expanded clone.

TRBV2	.	.	TRBJ2-1	CASSDKDWDEQFF	TGTGCCAGCAGTGATAAGGATTGGGATGAGCAGTTCTTC
TRBV29-1	.	few	TRBJ2-1	CSVAGLALGEQFF	TGCAGCGTTGCCGGGCTAGCCCTCGGTGAGCAGTTCTTC
TRBV25-1	.	.	TRBJ2-1	CASSEFPTEQFF	TGTGCCAGCAGTGAATTTCCGACAGAGCAGTTCTTC
TRBV30	.	few	TRBJ1-5	CAWGTQGYNQPQHF	TGTGCCTGGGGGACCCAGGGGTACAATCAGCCCCAGCATTTT
TRBV30	.	.	TRBJ1-1	CAWRLEAVNTEAFF	TGTGCCTGGAGGCTGGAGGCGGTGAACACTGAAGCTTTCTTT
TRBV9	.	few	TRBJ2-1	CASSVDWLANNEQFF	TGTGCCAGCAGCGTAGATTGGCTAGCGAACAATGAGCAGTTCTTC
TRBV10-3	TRBD1	few	TRBJ2-1	CATGDRQGRNEQFF	TGTGCCACAGGGGACCGACAGGGACGCAATGAGCAGTTCTTC
TRBV14	.	few	TRBJ2-1	CASSQDIGGNEQFF	TGTGCCAGCAGCCAAGATATAGGTGGGAATGAGCAGTTCTTC
TRBV15	.	few	TRBJ2-7	CATSRDRPYSYEQYF	TGTGCCACCAGCAGAGACCGCCCGTACTCCTACGAGCAGTACTTC
TRBV30	TRBD1	.	TRBJ2-3	CAWAPGGTTDTQYF	TGTGCCTGGGCCCCAGGGGGCACCACAGATACGCAGTATTTT
TRBV5-1	.	.	TRBJ2-5	CASSLGTQQETQYF	TGCGCCAGCAGCCTTGGGACACAGCAAGAGACCCAGTACTTC
TRBV5-1	TRBD2	.	TRBJ2-5	CASSLQPSGSQETQYF	TGCGCCAGCAGCTTGCAACCTAGCGGGAGCCAAGAGACCCAGTACTTC
TRBV29-1	.	.	TRBJ2-7	CSVVPSDGSYEQYF	TGCAGCGTTGTACCCTCGGACGGATCCTACGAGCAGTACTTC
TRBV10-3	TRBD1	.	TRBJ2-7	CAISELPGQVYEQYF	TGTGCCATCAGTGAGTTGCCGGGACAGGTCTACGAGCAGTACTTC
TRBV2	TRBD1	few	TRBJ2-2	CASSAGTGETGELFF	TGTGCCAGCAGTGCGGGGACAGGGGAAACCGGGGAGCTGTTTTTT
TRBV4-2	TRBD2	few	TRBJ2-5	CASGWTSAGETQYF	TGTGCCAGCGGCTGGACTAGCGCGGGAGAGACCCAGTACTTC
TRBV5-4	.	.	TRBJ2-3	CASSGGGTDTQYF	TGTGCCAGCAGCGGAGGCGGGACAGATACGCAGTATTTT
TRBV30	.	few	TRBJ1-3	CAWSVRRDNSGNTIYF	TGTGCCTGGAGTGTACGACGGGACAACTCTGGAAACACCATATATTTT
TRBV7-2	.	few	TRBJ2-7	CASSPLRNSYEQYF	TGTGCCAGCAGCCCACTACGGAACTCCTACGAGCAGTACTTC
TRBV30	.	.	TRBJ2-5	CAWSVPSLGQETQYF	TGTGCCTGGAGTGTACCCAGCCTTGGACAAGAGACCCAGTACTTC
TRBV30	TRBD1	.	TRBJ2-7	CAWSLTGGPYEQYF	TGTGCCTGGAGTCTGACAGGGGGACCCTACGAGCAGTACTTC